The rows below give T cell receptor beta chains drawn from one sample of a study of cytomegalovirus exposure and HLA in healthy donors. Assay used: immunoSEQ multiplex PCR; TCRdb lists only in-frame clones, some missing. The data contain 98,000 or so clones, roughly 80% of them singletons. The sample comprised PBMCs. Every receptor here comes from a man in his forties in good health and CMV-seronegative. CDR3s include the opening cysteine and the closing phenylalanine or tryptophan. Each record gives: J gene, D gene, clone size, V gene, CDR3 DNA, CDR3 protein. D genes are given only for firm matches. Clone size, where shown, is once, few, many, or a class for clones that have expanded.

TRBJ1-6 | . | . | TRBV10-2 | TGCGCCAGCAGTGAGTCGGGCACCGAAAATTCACCCCTCCACTTT | CASSESGTENSPLHF
TRBJ1-1 | . | . | TRBV28 | TGTGCCAGCAGTCTACGACAGGAGAACACTGAAGCTTTCTTT | CASSLRQENTEAFF
TRBJ2-2 | TRBD1 | . | TRBV7-2 | TGTGCCAGCAGCCCAAACCCGGGACAGGTCAACACCGGGGAGCTGTTTTTT | CASSPNPGQVNTGELFF
TRBJ2-1 | . | few | TRBV28 | TGTGCCAGCAGTTTAGCTTACCACAGGAGCCATGAGCAGTTCTTC | CASSLAYHRSHEQFF
TRBJ1-1 | . | . | TRBV21-1 | TGTGCCAGCAGCACGAAGGACAGAAGGAACACTGAAGCTTTCTTT | CASSTKDRRNTEAFF
TRBJ1-1 | . | . | TRBV30 | TGTGCCTGGAGTCGAGACAGGCGTACTGAAGCTTTCTTT | CAWSRDRRTEAFF
TRBJ2-1 | . | . | TRBV5-1 | TGCGCCAGCAGCACTGACACGAACTCCTACAATGAGCAGTTCTTC | CASSTDTNSYNEQFF
TRBJ2-4 | TRBD2 | few | TRBV13 | TGTGCCAGCAGCCCCGGTCTAGCGGTAAACATTCAGTACTTC | CASSPGLAVNIQYF
TRBJ1-1 | . | . | TRBV6-5 | TGTGCCAGCATCAACTCGAACACTGAAGCTTTCTTT | CASINSNTEAFF
TRBJ2-5 | TRBD1 | . | TRBV9 | TGTGCCAGCAGCCCAACCAGGTCACAGGGGGAGACCCAGTACTTC | CASSPTRSQGETQYF
TRBJ2-2 | . | . | TRBV5-8 | TGTGCCAGCAGCTTTTTTAGGAGTCGCCCCGGGGAGCTGTTTTTT | CASSFFRSRPGELFF
TRBJ2-7 | TRBD2 | . | TRBV11-2 | TGTGCCAGCAGCTTGGGTCGGGGGGTGGCCTACGAGCAGTACTTC | CASSLGRGVAYEQYF
TRBJ1-2 | . | . | TRBV29-1 | TGCAGCGTTGAAGATCTGCACCCAGACAGTCTCTATGGCTACACCTTC | CSVEDLHPDSLYGYTF
TRBJ2-2 | TRBD2 | . | TRBV9 | TGTGCCAGCAGCGCCAGGACTAGCGGGAGACTCGGGGAGCTGTTTTTT | CASSARTSGRLGELFF
TRBJ2-3 | . | once | TRBV10-2 | TGCGCCAGCAGTGAGTCGACTCTTGTTTCATCCTTTGTGTATACGCAGTATTTT | CASSESTLVSSFVYTQYF
TRBJ1-1 | TRBD1 | . | TRBV28 | TGTGCCAGCAGTATACCAGGGGGGTTGACTGAAGCTTTCTTT | CASSIPGGLTEAFF
TRBJ1-1 | . | . | TRBV7-9 | TGTGCCAGCAGCGAACAGGGAACTGAAGCTTTCTTT | CASSEQGTEAFF
TRBJ2-3 | TRBD2 | . | TRBV4-3 | TGCGCCACCGGACTAGCGGCTAGCACAGATACGCAGTATTTT | CATGLAASTDTQYF
TRBJ2-7 | . | . | TRBV4-1 | TGCGCCAGCAGCCAAGTGGGGGGGCGCTTTGACGAGCAGTACTTC | CASSQVGGRFDEQYF
TRBJ2-7 | . | . | TRBV5-6 | TGTGCCAGTATCGGGACAAAATCTTCTATACGGACCTACGAGCAGTACTTC | CASIGTKSSIRTYEQYF
TRBJ1-1 | . | . | TRBV7-7 | TGTGCCAGCAGCTTAGGGACAGACACTGAAGCTTTCTTT | CASSLGTDTEAFF
TRBJ1-6 | . | . | TRBV27 | TGTGCCAGCAGTACAAAACAGGGTAGGGTGTCACCCCTCCACTTT | CASSTKQGRVSPLHF
TRBJ1-1 | . | few | TRBV28 | TGTGCCAGCACTCAATTAGGCAGGCGAATGAACACTGAAGCTTTCTTT | CASTQLGRRMNTEAFF
TRBJ2-7 | . | . | TRBV7-9 | TGTGCCAGCAGCATGGACACCTACGAGCAGTACTTC | CASSMDTYEQYF
TRBJ1-2 | . | . | TRBV2 | TGTGCCAGCAGTCCCGGTCGTATAGCGCCCTATGGCTACACCTTC | CASSPGRIAPYGYTF
TRBJ2-2 | TRBD1 | . | TRBV7-9 | TGTGCCAGCAGCGAGGGACAGACCGGGGAGCTGTTTTTT | CASSEGQTGELFF
TRBJ2-1 | . | . | TRBV7-9 | TGTGCCAGCAGCTTAGCTGGACAGATCAATGAGCAGTTCTTC | CASSLAGQINEQFF
TRBJ2-5 | TRBD2 | . | TRBV29-1 | TGCAGCGCCTCGTGGCGGGGGGTGGAGACCCAGTACTTC | CSASWRGVETQYF
TRBJ2-1 | TRBD1 | few | TRBV7-2 | TGTGCCACCAAGAAACTCTGGACAGGCTCATTAAAGCAGTTCTTC | CATKKLWTGSLKQFF
TRBJ1-1 | . | . | TRBV7-2 | TGTGCCAGCAGCCTCGGACAGAACACTGAAGCTTTCTTT | CASSLGQNTEAFF
TRBJ2-2 | . | few | TRBV9 | TGTGCCAGCAGCGTAGTTGTTAACGGGGAGCTGTTTTTT | CASSVVVNGELFF
TRBJ2-5 | . | . | TRBV7-2 | TGTGCCAGCAGCTTAGTTACGCGGGAAGAGACCCAGTACTTC | CASSLVTREETQYF
TRBJ2-5 | . | . | TRBV25-1 | TGTGCCAGCAGTGTCGTCAGGGGCACGGAGACCCAGTACTTC | CASSVVRGTETQYF
TRBJ2-7 | TRBD1 | . | TRBV7-3 | TGTGCCAGCAGCCCCGGACAGGGGGTAAACGAGCAGTACTTC | CASSPGQGVNEQYF
TRBJ2-3 | . | once | TRBV6-5 | TGTGCCAGCAGTCCCCGTCGGACTACACCGACGCAGTATTTT | CASSPRRTTPTQYF
TRBJ2-7 | . | . | TRBV7-2 | TGTGCCAGCAGCTTAGATTACAGGATAGAGCAGTACTTC | CASSLDYRIEQYF
TRBJ2-7 | TRBD2 | . | TRBV2 | TGTGCCAGCAGTGCGGATCCTAGCGGGGGAGGATACGAGCAGTACTTC | CASSADPSGGGYEQYF
TRBJ1-2 | TRBD1 | . | TRBV2 | TGTGCCAGCAGTGAAGGGAGGGGGCAGGACTATGGCTACACCTTC | CASSEGRGQDYGYTF
TRBJ2-7 | TRBD1 | once | TRBV29-1 | TGCAGCGTTGGGGGGACAGGGGGCGCGAGGTTGGGCTATGAGCAGTACTTC | CSVGGTGGARLGYEQYF